There are a few counts of the clone carrying this T cell receptor beta chain. The data were taken from a study of blood T cell repertoires in COVID-19. Study-level background: Sites across the United States, Italy and Spain contributed samples from acute and convalescent COVID-19. PBMCs, B-cell-depleted T cells, or T cells were the source of the cDNA or gDNA that made up the material.

CDR1 MDHEN and CDR2 SYDVKM come from the germline V gene. Trimming took 6 bases from V and 4 from J, leaving 12 bases between them. CDR3 size: 13 residues. Under the authors' procedure: Amplification of reference gene primers was used by the study to estimate nucleated cell counts. Libraries were prepared by immunoSEQ multiplex PCR; TCRdb keeps only in-frame clonotypes and omits some of them. V and J calls and clone size are given by that table; D and trimming were obtained from the DNA. The sample contains 200,000 to 250,000 clones, 88% of which appear only once. Material for sequencing was peripheral blood. This sequence joins TRBV28 and TRBJ1-1; unclear D gene. The TCR comes from a man younger than 30 with active or convalescent COVID-19. CDR3 bases: TGTGCCAGCAGCCCCACTCCGGGCACTGAAGCTTTCTTT. This translates into CASSPTPGTEAFF.